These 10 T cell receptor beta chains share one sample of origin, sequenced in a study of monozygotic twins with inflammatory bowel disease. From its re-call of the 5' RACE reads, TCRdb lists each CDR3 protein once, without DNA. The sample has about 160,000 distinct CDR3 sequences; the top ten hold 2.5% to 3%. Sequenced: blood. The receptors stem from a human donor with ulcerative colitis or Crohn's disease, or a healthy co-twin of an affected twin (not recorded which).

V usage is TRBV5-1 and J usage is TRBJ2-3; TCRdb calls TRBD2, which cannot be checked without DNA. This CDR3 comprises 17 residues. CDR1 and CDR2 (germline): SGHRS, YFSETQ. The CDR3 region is CASSRPHPSGGPDTQYF.

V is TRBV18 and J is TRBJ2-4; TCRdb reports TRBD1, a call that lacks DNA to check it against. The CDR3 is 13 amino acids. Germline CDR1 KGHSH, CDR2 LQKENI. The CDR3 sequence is CASSPDSENIQYF. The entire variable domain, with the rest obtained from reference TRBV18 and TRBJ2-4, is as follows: NAGVMQNPRHLVRRRGQEARLRCSPMKGHSHVYWYRQLPEEGLKFMVYLQKENIIDESGMPKERFSAEFPKEGPSILRIQQVVRGDSAAYFCASSPDSENIQYFGAGTRLSVL.

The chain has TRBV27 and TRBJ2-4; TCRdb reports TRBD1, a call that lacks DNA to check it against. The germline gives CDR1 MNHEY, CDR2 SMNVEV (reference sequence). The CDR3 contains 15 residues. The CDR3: CASSRAGGSKNMQYF.

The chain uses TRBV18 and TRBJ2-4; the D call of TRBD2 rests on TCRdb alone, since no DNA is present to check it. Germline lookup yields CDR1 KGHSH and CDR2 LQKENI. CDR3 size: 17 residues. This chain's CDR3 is CASSPPLRERAKNIQYF.

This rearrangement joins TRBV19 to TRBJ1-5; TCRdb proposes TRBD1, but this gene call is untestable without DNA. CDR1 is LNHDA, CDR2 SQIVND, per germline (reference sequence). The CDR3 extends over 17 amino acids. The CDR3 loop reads CASSAPGQGNSNQPQHF.

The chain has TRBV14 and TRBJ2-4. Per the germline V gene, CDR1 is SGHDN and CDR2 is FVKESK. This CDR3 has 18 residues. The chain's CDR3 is CASSQDPAAGLAKNIQYF.

The CDR3 sequence is CASSLKGVSPYGYTF. The chain couples TRBV7-2 to TRBJ1-2; TCRdb designates TRBD1, a call that cannot be tested without DNA. The CDR3 covers 15 residues. Germline V CDR1 and CDR2: SGHTA, FQGNSA.

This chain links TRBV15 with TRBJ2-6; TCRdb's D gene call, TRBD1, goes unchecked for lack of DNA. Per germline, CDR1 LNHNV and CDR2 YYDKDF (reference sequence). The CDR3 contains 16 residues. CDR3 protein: CATSPLSGSGANVLTF.

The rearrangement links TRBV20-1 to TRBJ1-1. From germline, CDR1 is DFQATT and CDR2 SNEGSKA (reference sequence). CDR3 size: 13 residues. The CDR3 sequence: CSASEPVNTEAFF.

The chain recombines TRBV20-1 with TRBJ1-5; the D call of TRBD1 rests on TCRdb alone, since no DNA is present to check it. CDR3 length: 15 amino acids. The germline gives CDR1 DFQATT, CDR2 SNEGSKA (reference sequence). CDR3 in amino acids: CSAKKTGQGDQPQHF.